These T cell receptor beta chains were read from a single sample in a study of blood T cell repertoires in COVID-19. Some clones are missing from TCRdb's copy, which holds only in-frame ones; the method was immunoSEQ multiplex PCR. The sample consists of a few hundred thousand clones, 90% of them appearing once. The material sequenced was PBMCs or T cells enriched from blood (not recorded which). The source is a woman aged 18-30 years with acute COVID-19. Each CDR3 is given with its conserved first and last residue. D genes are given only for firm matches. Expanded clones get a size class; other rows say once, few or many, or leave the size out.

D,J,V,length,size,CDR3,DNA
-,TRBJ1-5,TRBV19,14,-,CASSIDRGSQPQHF,TGTGCCAGTAGTATAGATCGGGGGAGTCAGCCCCAGCATTTT
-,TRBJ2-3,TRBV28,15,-,CASSFLAESTDTQYF,TGTGCCAGCAGTTTCCTAGCTGAGAGCACAGATACGCAGTATTTT
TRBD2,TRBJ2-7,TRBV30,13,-,CAWSVRTSGRRNF,TGTGCCTGGAGTGTACGAACTAGCGGGAGACGGAACTTC
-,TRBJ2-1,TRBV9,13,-,CASSALSGNEQFF,TGTGCCAGCAGCGCACTCAGCGGGAATGAGCAGTTCTTC
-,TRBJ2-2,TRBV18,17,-,CASSRSLAGTNTGELFF,TGTGCCAGCTCACGAAGTCTGGCGGGGACGAACACCGGGGAGCTGTTTTTT
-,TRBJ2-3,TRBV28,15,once,CASSLHRPSTDTQYF,TGTGCCAGCAGTTTACACAGGCCTAGCACAGATACGCAGTATTTT
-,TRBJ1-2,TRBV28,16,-,CASSFARGYRNYGYTF,TGTGCCAGCAGTTTCGCCAGGGGATATCGTAACTATGGCTACACCTTC
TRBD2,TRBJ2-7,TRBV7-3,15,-,CASSLLAGVTYEQYF,TGTGCCAGCAGCCTACTAGCGGGAGTTACCTACGAGCAGTACTTC
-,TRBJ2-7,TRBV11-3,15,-,CASSLVGGREYEQYF,TGTGCCAGCAGCTTAGTTGGGGGCAGGGAGTACGAGCAGTACTTC
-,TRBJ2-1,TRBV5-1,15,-,CASSLRAGTYNEQFF,TGCGCCAGCAGCTTGCGGGCGGGAACCTACAATGAGCAGTTCTTC
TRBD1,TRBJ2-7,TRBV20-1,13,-,CSASTGQGSEQYF,TGCAGTGCTAGTACCGGACAGGGGAGCGAGCAGTACTTC
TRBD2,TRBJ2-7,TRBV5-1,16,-,CASSFGTSGGGYEQYF,TGCGCCAGCAGCTTCGGGACTAGCGGAGGGGGGTACGAGCAGTACTTC
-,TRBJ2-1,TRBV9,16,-,CASSVDDISNYNEQFF,TGTGCCAGCAGCGTAGACGATATTAGTAACTACAATGAGCAGTTCTTC
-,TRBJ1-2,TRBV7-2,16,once,CASSLATAKTPHSYTF,TGTGCCAGCAGCTTAGCCACAGCAAAGACGCCCCATAGCTACACCTTC
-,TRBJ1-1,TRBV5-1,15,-,CASSLEAGPNTEAFF,TGCGCCAGCAGCTTGGAGGCGGGCCCGAACACTGAAGCTTTCTTT
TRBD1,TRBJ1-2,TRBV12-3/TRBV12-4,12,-,CASSLTGDGYTF,TGTGCCAGCAGTTTAACAGGGGATGGCTACACCTTC
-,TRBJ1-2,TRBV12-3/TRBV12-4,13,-,CASRRTVNYGYTF,TGTGCCAGCAGAAGGACAGTGAACTATGGCTACACCTTC
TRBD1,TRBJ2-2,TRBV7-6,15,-,CASSPGTGGTGELFF,TGTGCCAGCAGCCCCGGGACAGGGGGAACCGGGGAGCTGTTTTTT
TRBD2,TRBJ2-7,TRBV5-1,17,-,CASRSETSGTRTYEQYF,TGCGCCAGCAGGTCTGAAACTTCCGGGACTAGGACCTACGAGCAGTACTTC
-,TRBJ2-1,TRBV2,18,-,CASSEPRLAASSYNEQFF,TGTGCCAGCAGTGAACCCCGCTTAGCGGCTAGCTCCTACAATGAGCAGTTCTTC
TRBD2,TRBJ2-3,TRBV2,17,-,CASSWTSGRDITDTQYF,TGTGCCAGCAGTTGGACTAGCGGGAGGGATATCACAGATACGCAGTATTTT
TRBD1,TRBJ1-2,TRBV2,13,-,CASRDRGAYGYTF,TGTGCCAGCAGAGACAGGGGGGCTTATGGCTACACCTTC